The clone carrying this TCR beta chain was counted only a few times. Its antigen is unidentified. J gave up 6 bases and V 6 bases, and 8 bases lay outside the gene matches. This CDR3 contains 14 residues. The data are from a study of post-analysis software for immune sequencing data. Study-wide results and caveats: Included in a set of about 5 TRBV segments more frequent in patients than controls were TRBV5-6, TRBV5-1 and TRBV20-1. Controls' normalized Chao1 diversity significantly exceeded that of multiple sclerosis patients.

Sequencing libraries made from TCR beta cDNA carried unique molecular identifiers. Each CDR3 protein gets one entry after TCRdb re-called the PCR reads with MiXCR. The data contain some 690,000 distinct CDR3 sequences, approximately 59% of them singletons. This chain uses TRBV12-3 or TRBV12-4 with TRBJ2-1; 7 positions agree with TRBD2. The source material was blood. This receptor was taken from a girl aged 2-10 years with multiple sclerosis. CDR3 coding DNA: TGTGCCAGCAGCCGACTAGCACGAGGCAATGAGCAGTTCTTC. Translation: CASSRLARGNEQFF.